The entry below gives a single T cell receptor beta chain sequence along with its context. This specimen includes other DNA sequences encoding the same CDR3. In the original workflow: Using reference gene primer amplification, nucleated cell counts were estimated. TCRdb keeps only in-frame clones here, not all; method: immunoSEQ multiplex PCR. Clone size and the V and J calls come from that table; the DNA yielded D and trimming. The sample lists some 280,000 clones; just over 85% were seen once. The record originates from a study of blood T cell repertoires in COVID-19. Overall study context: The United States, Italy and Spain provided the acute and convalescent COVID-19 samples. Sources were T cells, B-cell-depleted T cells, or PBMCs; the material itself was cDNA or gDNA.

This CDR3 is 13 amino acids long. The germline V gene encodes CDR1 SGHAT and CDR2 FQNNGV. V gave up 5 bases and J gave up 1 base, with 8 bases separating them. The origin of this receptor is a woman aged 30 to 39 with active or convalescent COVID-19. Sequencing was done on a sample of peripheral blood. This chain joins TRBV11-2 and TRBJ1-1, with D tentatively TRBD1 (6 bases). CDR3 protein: CASSLDRNTEAFF. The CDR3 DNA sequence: TGTGCCAGCAGCCTGGACAGGAACACTGAAGCTTTCTTT.